This T cell receptor (beta chain) is drawn from a study of blood T cell repertoires in COVID-19. Per the original data handling: Amplification of reference gene primers was used by the study to estimate nucleated cell counts. TCRdb's copy holds only in-frame clones and misses some; the assay was immunoSEQ multiplex PCR. That table supplies the V and J calls and clone size; D and trimming were determined from the DNA. This sample has some 380,000 clones; roughly 80% occur once, and the top ten carry 1.1%. The V and J ends lost 8 bases and 5 bases, in that order; junction bases with no gene match: 7. CDR3 length: 14 amino acids. Germline CDR1 and CDR2: ENHRY and SYGVKD.

V gene TRBV10-3 combines with J gene TRBJ2-1, with 9 bases fitting TRBD2. This receptor was identified in a human donor with acute or convalescent COVID-19. The donor label of this sample is uncertain. Sequenced sample: peripheral blood. CDR3 nucleotide sequence: TGTGCCATCCCTCCTAGCGGGGCTGACAATGAGCAGTTCTTC. Translated, it gives CAIPPSGADNEQFF.